One sample yielded the 9 T cell receptor beta chains listed below, sequenced in a study of T cell changes during pregnancy in multiple sclerosis. This table comes from immunoSEQ multiplex PCR, and its TCRdb copy is limited to in-frame clones, with some not included. The repertoire holds over 25,000 clones, with 91% as singletons. Sequences were derived from CD8+ T cells from peripheral blood mononuclear cells, sampled in the second trimester of pregnancy. Source of these receptors: a female donor in good health, enrolled as a control in a pregnancy study.

The rearrangement joins TRBV9 to TRBJ2-3, with TRBD2 as a possible D gene (6 bases). The V gene's germline CDR1 is SGDLS and CDR2 YYNGEE. The CDR3 extends over 16 amino acids. V was clipped by 0 bases and J by 2 bases, with 13 bases between them. The DNA of the CDR3 is TGTGCCAGCAGCGTAGGGAACGGGGGAACCACAGATACGCAGTATTTT. Its translation: CASSVGNGGTTDTQYF.

The chain links TRBV27 to TRBJ1-4; D not resolved. The CDR3 is made up of 11 amino acids. Germline CDR1 is MNHEY and CDR2 is SMNVEV (reference sequence). The V end was cut by 4 bases, the J end by 7 bases, with 4 bases between. The CDR3 is CASSSGEKLFF. In DNA, the CDR3 is TGTGCCAGCAGTTCAGGTGAAAAACTGTTTTTT.

The J gene is TRBJ1-6, the V gene TRBV5-6; 7 bases map to TRBD1. V gave up 0 bases and J gave up 10 bases; unmatched junction bases: 7. In germline, CDR1 is SGHDT, CDR2 YYEEEE. CDR3 size: 15 residues. The CDR3 DNA reads as TGTGCCAGCAGCTTGGGCGACAGGGAGGAGTCACCCCTCCACTTT. Its translation: CASSLGDREESPLHF.

This clone was seen a single time. The chain links TRBV29-1 to TRBJ1-2, with a tentative D call TRBD1 (6 bases). The CDR3 is 13 residues long. V dropped 2 bases and J dropped 4 bases, with 11 bases sitting between them. The germline CDR1 and CDR2 sequences are SQVTM and ANQGSEA. The CDR3 DNA reads as TGCAGCGTTGAACGGGACATGCTCTATGGCTACACCTTC. Its protein product is CSVERDMLYGYTF. Drawing the rest from reference TRBV29-1 and TRBJ1-2, the complete variable domain is SAVISQKPSRDICQRGTSLTIQCQVDSQVTMMFWYRQQPGQSLTLIATANQGSEATYESGFVIDKFPISRPNLTFSTLTVSNMSPEDSSIYLCSVERDMLYGYTFGSGTRLTVV.

The CDR3 loop reads CASSLFARVETDTQYF. CDR3 bases: TGTGCCAGCAGCTTGTTCGCGAGAGTCGAAACAGATACGCAGTATTTT. The chain links TRBV5-5 to TRBJ2-3; D gene ambiguous. This CDR3 contains 16 residues. Germline CDR1 is SGHKS and CDR2 is YYEKEE (reference sequence). The V gene lost 1 base and the J gene lost 3 bases, with 15 bases spanning the gap.

The J gene is TRBJ2-7, the V gene TRBV7-9; possibly TRBD2 for D (7 bases). Germline V gene lookup returns CDR1 SEHNR and CDR2 FQNEAQ (reference sequence). Trimming cost V 7 bases and J 0 bases, with 19 bases left between them. The CDR3 loop spans 16 amino acids. CDR3 protein: CASNLRGGQGSYEQYF. In DNA, the CDR3 is TGTGCCAGCAACCTAAGGGGGGGGCAAGGCTCCTACGAGCAGTACTTC.

The chain recombines TRBV5-4 with TRBJ1-2; no definite D call. The CDR3 is 13 residues long. CDR1 SGHNT and CDR2 YYREEE come from the germline V gene (reference sequence). Trimming removed 4 bases from V and 5 bases from J, with 12 bases in between. The chain's CDR3 is CASSRPRGYGYTF. The CDR3 region has the DNA TGTGCCAGCAGCCGTCCGCGGGGTTATGGCTACACCTTC.

CDR3 residues: CASSFHSGTGPYGYTF. The CDR3 DNA sequence: TGTGCCAGCAGTTTTCATTCCGGGACAGGACCCTATGGCTACACCTTC. The chain is built from TRBV27 and TRBJ1-2, with 8 positions matching TRBD1. The germline V gene encodes CDR1 MNHEY and CDR2 SMNVEV (reference sequence). V trimming: 3 bases; J trimming: 4 bases; junction bases outside the gene matches: 10. The CDR3 runs to 16 residues.

This clone is categorized as medium-sized. V is TRBV4-2 and J is TRBJ1-5; the match to TRBD1 covers 12 bases. The CDR3 runs to 16 residues. Germline-derived CDR1 and CDR2 are LGHNA and YNFKEQ. With 0 bases clipped from V and 7 bases from J, the junction kept 4 bases outside the gene matches. The CDR3 sequence is CASSQDGTGGGQPQHF. CDR3 DNA sequence: TGTGCCAGCAGCCAAGATGGGACAGGGGGCGGGCAGCCCCAGCATTTT.